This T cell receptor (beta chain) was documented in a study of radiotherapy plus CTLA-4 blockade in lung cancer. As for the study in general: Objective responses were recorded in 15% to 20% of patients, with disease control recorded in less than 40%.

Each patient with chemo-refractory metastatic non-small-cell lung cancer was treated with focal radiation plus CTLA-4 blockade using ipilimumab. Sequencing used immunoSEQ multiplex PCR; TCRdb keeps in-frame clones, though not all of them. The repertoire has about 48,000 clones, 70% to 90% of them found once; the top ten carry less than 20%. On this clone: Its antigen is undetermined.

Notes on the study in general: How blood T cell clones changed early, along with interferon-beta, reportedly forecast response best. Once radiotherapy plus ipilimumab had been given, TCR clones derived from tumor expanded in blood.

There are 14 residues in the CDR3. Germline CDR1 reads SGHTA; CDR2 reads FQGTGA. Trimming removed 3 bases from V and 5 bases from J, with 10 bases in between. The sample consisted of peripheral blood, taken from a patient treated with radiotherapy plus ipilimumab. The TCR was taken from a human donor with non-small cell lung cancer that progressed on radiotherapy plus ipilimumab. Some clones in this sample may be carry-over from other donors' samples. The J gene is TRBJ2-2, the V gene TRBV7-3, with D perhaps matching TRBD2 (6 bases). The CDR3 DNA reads TGTGCCAGCAGCTTCGACGGGGGAACCGGGGAGCTGTTTTTT. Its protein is CASSFDGGTGELFF.